The clone carrying this T cell receptor beta chain was observed a handful of times. Its target is not known. The V gene's germline CDR1 is SGHTA and CDR2 FQGNSA. Trimming removed 1 base from V and 3 bases from J, with 6 bases in between. The CDR3 is 14 residues long. The data originate from a study of blood T cells in healthy people across ages. Study-wide points: A strong correlation was found between TCR beta diversity and the percentage of naive T cells. Age brought a roughly linear fall in TCR beta diversity measured per million T cells. What prevented conclusive comparison of naive and antigen-experienced cells was that PBMCs were unsorted.

For the second PCR, which ran for about 7 to 12 cycles, a sample-barcoded 5' primer and a J-beta primer mix were used. TCRdb called the 5' RACE reads again in MiXCR, with one record for every CDR3 protein. The data contain approximately 2,000,000 distinct CDR3 sequences, about 39% of them singletons. The source material was blood. The rearrangement uses TRBV7-2 and TRBJ1-4; unclear D gene. The sequence came from a human donor in good health. CDR3 DNA: TGTGCCAGCAGCTTAGTCTGGTCTAATGAAAAACTGTTTTTT. Its translation: CASSLVWSNEKLFF.